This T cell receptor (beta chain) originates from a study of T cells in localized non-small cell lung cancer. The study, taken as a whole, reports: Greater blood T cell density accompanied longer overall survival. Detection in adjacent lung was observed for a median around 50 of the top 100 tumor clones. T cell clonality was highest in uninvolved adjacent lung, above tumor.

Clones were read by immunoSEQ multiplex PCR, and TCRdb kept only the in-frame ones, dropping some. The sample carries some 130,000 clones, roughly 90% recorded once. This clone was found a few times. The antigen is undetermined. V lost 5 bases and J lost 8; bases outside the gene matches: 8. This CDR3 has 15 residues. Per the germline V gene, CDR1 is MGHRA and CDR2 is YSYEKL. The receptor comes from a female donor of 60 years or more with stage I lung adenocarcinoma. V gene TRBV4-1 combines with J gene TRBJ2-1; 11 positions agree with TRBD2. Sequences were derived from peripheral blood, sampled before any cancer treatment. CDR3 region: CASSAATSGKDEQFF. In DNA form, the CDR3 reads TGCGCCAGCAGCGCCGCGACTAGCGGGAAAGATGAGCAGTTCTTC.